This T cell receptor (beta chain) stems from a study of T cells after yellow fever vaccination. There are a few counts of this clonotype. Each CDR3 protein gets one entry after TCRdb re-called the 5' RACE reads with MiXCR. This table holds about 330,000 distinct CDR3 sequences, 4.1% found once. This specimen was PBMCs, taken 5 days after the yellow fever booster vaccination. The TCR comes from a young man who received the YFV17D yellow fever vaccine.

The CDR3 DNA sequence: TGTGCCAGCAGTGCGGGACACCTAAGCTCCTACGAGCAGTACTTC. Translation: CASSAGHLSSYEQYF. The gene calls are TRBV6-6 and TRBJ2-7; D may match TRBD1 or TRBD2 (6 bases each). From germline, CDR1 is MNHNY and CDR2 SVGAGI (reference sequence). The CDR3 contains 15 residues. V was clipped by 5 bases and J by 0 bases, with 14 bases between them.